The rows below give T cell receptor beta chains drawn from one sample of a study of HIV-infected patients and healthy controls. TCRdb called the 5' RACE reads again in MiXCR, with one record for every CDR3 protein. Seen here are about 19,000 distinct CDR3 sequences, 7.5% to 9% observed once, and the top ten hold roughly 2.6%. The specimen was blood. The receptors shown here come from an adult in good health. Both conserved end residues are part of each CDR3. D genes are given only for firm matches. Some rows mark clone size as missing; the rest say once, few, many or name a class of expanded clone.

clone size: many
J gene: TRBJ2-3
D gene: TRBD1
V gene: TRBV28
CDR3 DNA: TGTGCCAGCAGGCCTACAGGGGGCACAGATACGCAGTATTTT
CDR3 protein: CASRPTGGTDTQYF

clone size: -
J gene: TRBJ1-4
D gene: TRBD1
V gene: TRBV4-3
CDR3 DNA: TGCGCCAGCAGACAAGACCCGGGCCCCCAGGGGGGAAAACTGTTTTTT
CDR3 protein: CASRQDPGPQGGKLFF

clone size: many
J gene: TRBJ2-1
D gene: -
V gene: TRBV4-3
CDR3 DNA: TGCGCCAGCAGCCAACTGGCTGGCTCCTACAATGAGCAGTTCTTC
CDR3 protein: CASSQLAGSYNEQFF

clone size: medium-sized
J gene: TRBJ1-1
D gene: -
V gene: TRBV12-3/TRBV12-4
CDR3 DNA: TGTGCCAGCAGTTCCTGGGCCCTTAACACTGAAGCTTTCTTT
CDR3 protein: CASSSWALNTEAFF

clone size: few
J gene: TRBJ1-6
D gene: -
V gene: TRBV6-1
CDR3 DNA: TGTGCCAGCAGACTATGGGGGAGCGATTCACCCCTCCACTTT
CDR3 protein: CASRLWGSDSPLHF

clone size: many
J gene: TRBJ1-4
D gene: -
V gene: TRBV2
CDR3 DNA: TGTGCCAGCAGTGACAGGGCTAATGAAAAACTGTTTTTT
CDR3 protein: CASSDRANEKLFF

clone size: many
J gene: TRBJ1-1
D gene: -
V gene: TRBV10-3
CDR3 DNA: TGTGCCACCAAGGGAGTCGATCCGGAGTTGACTGAAGCTTTCTTT
CDR3 protein: CATKGVDPELTEAFF

clone size: -
J gene: TRBJ2-3
D gene: -
V gene: TRBV19
CDR3 DNA: TGTGCCAGTAGTATGGGGACACCGCCTGATACGCAGTATTTT
CDR3 protein: CASSMGTPPDTQYF

clone size: medium-sized
J gene: TRBJ1-2
D gene: TRBD1
V gene: TRBV29-1
CDR3 DNA: TGCAGCGTTGTGAACGACAGGGGCAACTATGGCTACACCTTC
CDR3 protein: CSVVNDRGNYGYTF

clone size: -
J gene: TRBJ2-2
D gene: -
V gene: TRBV7-9
CDR3 DNA: TGTGCCAGCAGCTTATTTCCCCGGAACGGGGAGCTGTTTTTT
CDR3 protein: CASSLFPRNGELFF

clone size: many
J gene: TRBJ2-3
D gene: TRBD1
V gene: TRBV6-1
CDR3 DNA: TGTGCCAGCAGTGTCGGACAGGGCACAGATACGCAGTATTTT
CDR3 protein: CASSVGQGTDTQYF

clone size: many
J gene: TRBJ2-5
D gene: -
V gene: TRBV3-1
CDR3 DNA: TGTGCCAGCAGCCCGCATCCTGACAGTCAAGAGACCCAGTACTTC
CDR3 protein: CASSPHPDSQETQYF

clone size: few
J gene: TRBJ1-3
D gene: -
V gene: TRBV29-1
CDR3 DNA: TGCAGCGTTGAGTTCGACTCTGGAAACACCATATATTTT
CDR3 protein: CSVEFDSGNTIYF

clone size: medium-sized
J gene: TRBJ2-3
D gene: -
V gene: TRBV6-4
CDR3 DNA: TGTGCCAGCAGTGACTCCCTGACGGGGGCAAATACGCAGTATTTT
CDR3 protein: CASSDSLTGANTQYF

clone size: -
J gene: TRBJ2-3
D gene: TRBD1
V gene: TRBV10-3
CDR3 DNA: TGTGCCATCAGTGCGACAGGGGGTGCAGATACGCAGTATTTT
CDR3 protein: CAISATGGADTQYF

clone size: many
J gene: TRBJ1-2
D gene: -
V gene: TRBV12-3/TRBV12-4
CDR3 DNA: TGTGCCAGCAGTTTTGCCCCCAGGGGAGGGTATGGCTACACCTTC
CDR3 protein: CASSFAPRGGYGYTF

clone size: many
J gene: TRBJ1-4
D gene: TRBD1
V gene: TRBV19
CDR3 DNA: TGTGCCAGTAGCTACCGGGACAGGGGCCTCGCTGCTAATGAAAAACTGTTTTTT
CDR3 protein: CASSYRDRGLAANEKLFF

clone size: many
J gene: TRBJ1-2
D gene: TRBD1
V gene: TRBV5-6
CDR3 DNA: TGTGCCAGCAGCTTAGTGGACAGGCGAAACTATGGCTACACCTTC
CDR3 protein: CASSLVDRRNYGYTF

clone size: many
J gene: TRBJ1-1
D gene: -
V gene: TRBV29-1
CDR3 DNA: TGCAGCGTAGGTAGTATCAACACTGAAGCTTTCTTT
CDR3 protein: CSVGSINTEAFF

clone size: few
J gene: TRBJ1-2
D gene: -
V gene: TRBV3-1
CDR3 DNA: TGTGCCAGCAGCCAAAACAGGAATGGCTACACCTTC
CDR3 protein: CASSQNRNGYTF

clone size: many
J gene: TRBJ2-7
D gene: -
V gene: TRBV28
CDR3 DNA: TGTGCCAGCAAGAGTCTGAACTATTACGAGCAGTACTTC
CDR3 protein: CASKSLNYYEQYF

clone size: many
J gene: TRBJ2-1
D gene: -
V gene: TRBV7-6
CDR3 DNA: TGTGCCAGCAACCCAAATGTTCGAAGGAATGAGCAGTTCTTC
CDR3 protein: CASNPNVRRNEQFF

clone size: -
J gene: TRBJ1-4
D gene: TRBD1
V gene: TRBV12-3/TRBV12-4
CDR3 DNA: TGTGCCAGCAGACAGGGACAGGGAGTTGAAAAACTGTTTTTT
CDR3 protein: CASRQGQGVEKLFF

clone size: medium-sized
J gene: TRBJ2-3
D gene: TRBD2
V gene: TRBV7-9
CDR3 DNA: TGTGCCAGCAGCTTCGCGGGAGGGCTGGATACGCAGTATTTT
CDR3 protein: CASSFAGGLDTQYF

clone size: many
J gene: TRBJ2-3
D gene: TRBD2
V gene: TRBV11-2
CDR3 DNA: TGTGCCAGCAGCCCGCCGGGACTAGGATCCACAGATACGCAGTATTTT
CDR3 protein: CASSPPGLGSTDTQYF

clone size: many
J gene: TRBJ1-5
D gene: -
V gene: TRBV12-3/TRBV12-4
CDR3 DNA: TGTGCCAGCAGTTTCCGACAGAGCAATCAGCCCCAGCATTTT
CDR3 protein: CASSFRQSNQPQHF

clone size: many
J gene: TRBJ1-1
D gene: -
V gene: TRBV7-9
CDR3 DNA: TGTGCCAGCAGGTCCCAGGGAGCTGAAGCTTTCTTT
CDR3 protein: CASRSQGAEAFF

clone size: many
J gene: TRBJ2-4
D gene: -
V gene: TRBV5-1
CDR3 DNA: TGCGCCAGCAGCTTGAACAGCCCGCTAGCCAAAAACATTCAGTACTTC
CDR3 protein: CASSLNSPLAKNIQYF

clone size: few
J gene: TRBJ1-6
D gene: -
V gene: TRBV20-1
CDR3 DNA: TGCAGTGCTAGAGAGGGGGCCTACTCCCTCCACTTT
CDR3 protein: CSAREGAYSLHF

clone size: many
J gene: TRBJ1-1
D gene: -
V gene: TRBV6-2/TRBV6-3
CDR3 DNA: TGTGCCAGCAGTTACTCAGGGACGAACACTGAAGCTTTCTTT
CDR3 protein: CASSYSGTNTEAFF

clone size: many
J gene: TRBJ2-7
D gene: -
V gene: TRBV6-5
CDR3 DNA: TGTGCCAGCACCAAGGAGGGAGCCTCCTACGAGCAGTACTTC
CDR3 protein: CASTKEGASYEQYF

clone size: many
J gene: TRBJ1-5
D gene: TRBD1
V gene: TRBV10-3
CDR3 DNA: TGTGCCATCAGTCAGGGACAGGCTAATCAGCCCCAGCATTTT
CDR3 protein: CAISQGQANQPQHF

clone size: many
J gene: TRBJ1-2
D gene: -
V gene: TRBV28
CDR3 DNA: TGTGCCAGCACCACCACAGATGGCTACACCTTC
CDR3 protein: CASTTTDGYTF

clone size: many
J gene: TRBJ1-1
D gene: -
V gene: TRBV10-2
CDR3 DNA: TGCGCCAGCAGTGATTACAGGGTCGTTTCCACCCTCACTGAAGCTTTCTTT
CDR3 protein: CASSDYRVVSTLTEAFF

clone size: many
J gene: TRBJ1-1
D gene: -
V gene: TRBV6-2/TRBV6-3
CDR3 DNA: TGTGCCAGCAGTCCCCCGTTGCCCCGCCCAGTTGAAGCTTTCTTT
CDR3 protein: CASSPPLPRPVEAFF